This paragraph covers one TCR beta chain sequence. The sample originates from a study of cytomegalovirus exposure and HLA in healthy donors. The PCR had 60 Vbeta and 13 Jbeta primers. Profiled with immunoSEQ multiplex PCR; TCRdb holds only in-frame clones, not every one. Altogether 200,000 or so clones are present, 78% being singletons, with the ten largest covering 6%. V gave up 3 bases and J gave up 0 bases, with 16 bases separating them. The germline gives CDR1 SGHRS, CDR2 YFSETQ. CDR3 length: 17 amino acids. The sample taken for sequencing was PBMCs. The TCR was taken from a woman aged 25 to 39 in good health and CMV-seropositive. V usage is TRBV5-1 and J usage is TRBJ1-5; D is unclear. The CDR3: CASSSRCRQYSNQPQHF. CDR3 nucleotide sequence: TGCGCCAGCAGCTCCCGGTGCAGGCAATATAGCAATCAGCCCCAGCATTTT.